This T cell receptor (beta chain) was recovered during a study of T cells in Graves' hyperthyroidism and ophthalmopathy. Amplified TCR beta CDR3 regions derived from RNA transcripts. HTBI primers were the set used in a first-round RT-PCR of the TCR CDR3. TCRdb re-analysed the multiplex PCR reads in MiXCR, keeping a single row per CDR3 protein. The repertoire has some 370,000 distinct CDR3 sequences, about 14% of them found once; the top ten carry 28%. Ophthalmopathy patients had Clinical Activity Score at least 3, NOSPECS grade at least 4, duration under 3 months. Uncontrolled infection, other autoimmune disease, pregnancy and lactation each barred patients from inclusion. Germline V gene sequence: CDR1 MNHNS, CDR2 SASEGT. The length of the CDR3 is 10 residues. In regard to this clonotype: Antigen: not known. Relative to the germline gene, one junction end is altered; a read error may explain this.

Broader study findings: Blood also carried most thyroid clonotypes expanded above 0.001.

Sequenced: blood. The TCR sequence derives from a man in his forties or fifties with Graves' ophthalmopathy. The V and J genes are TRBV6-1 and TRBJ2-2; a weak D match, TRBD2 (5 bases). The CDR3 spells CASGTGELLF. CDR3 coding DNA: TGTGCCAGCGGAACCGGGGAGCTGCTTTTT.